This TCR beta chain comes out of a study of T cell changes during pregnancy in multiple sclerosis. Germline V gives CDR1 KGHSH, CDR2 LQKENI. Germline trimming cut 0 bases from V and 5 bases from J; bases unmatched to any gene: 3. The CDR3 runs to 17 residues. The protocol was immunoSEQ multiplex PCR, while the TCRdb copy is restricted to in-frame clones and leaves out a portion. The sample comprises roughly 70,000 clones, over 85% of which are singletons, and over 1% rests with the top ten. The receptor was derived from a female donor with multiple sclerosis, enrolled in a pregnancy study. Specimen: peripheral blood, collected in the third trimester of pregnancy. This sequence joins TRBV18 and TRBJ2-1; TRBD2 agrees at 14 bases. This chain's CDR3 is CASSPPGLAGENNEQFF. The DNA for the CDR3 is TGTGCCAGCTCACCACCGGGACTAGCGGGAGAGAACAATGAGCAGTTCTTC.